These 24 T cell receptor beta chains were sequenced from one sample in a study of control samples from healthy donors and cancer patients. Profiling relied on immunoSEQ multiplex PCR, and the TCRdb table lists in-frame clones only, not all of them. The sample lists 90,000 to 150,000 clones, roughly 90% seen once, with 6% to 8% in the top ten. Sequencing was performed on blood. The receptors come from a woman in her late teens or twenties in good health.

This chain links TRBV7-3 with TRBJ1-2; D gene unclear. The V and J ends lost 0 bases and 14 bases respectively, with 16 bases between them. CDR1 is SGHTA, CDR2 FQGTGA, per germline. CDR3 length: 13 residues. The DNA for the CDR3 is TGTGCCAGCAGCTTAACGGTTGAGTTTCCGAGGACCTTC. Amino acid sequence: CASSLTVEFPRTF.

Written as DNA, the CDR3 is TGTGCCAGCAGCCCCGGGCAGTCCCGGAAGACCCAGTACTTC. Amino acid sequence: CASSPGQSRKTQYF. The V gene is TRBV7-7, the J gene TRBJ2-5; D is unclear. Trimming stripped 5 bases from V and 6 bases from J, with 16 bases between. CDR1 and CDR2 from the germline V gene are SSHAT and FNYEAQ (reference sequence). The CDR3 length is 14 residues.

The V and J genes are TRBV19 and TRBJ2-1; perhaps TRBD2 as D (5 bases). Germline V CDR1 and CDR2: LNHDA, SQIVND (reference sequence). V shed 5 bases and J shed 0 bases, with 8 bases lying between them. The CDR3 length is 14 residues. This CDR3 is CASSLGSSYNEQFF. CDR3 coding DNA: TGTGCCAGTAGTTTGGGGAGCTCCTACAATGAGCAGTTCTTC.

This clone was recorded only once. The chain carries TRBV19 and TRBJ1-6; D is unclear. In germline, CDR1 is LNHDA, CDR2 SQIVND (reference sequence). V was clipped by 3 bases and J by 4 bases, with 7 bases between them. This CDR3 contains 14 residues. The CDR3 sequence is CASSISGYNSPLHF. The CDR3 DNA sequence: TGTGCCAGTAGTATTTCGGGATATAATTCACCCCTCCACTTT.

The gene calls are TRBV7-2 and TRBJ1-3; D is undetermined. CDR1 is SGHTA, CDR2 FQGNSA, per germline. The CDR3 totals 15 residues. V lost 4 bases and J 0 bases, leaving 10 bases between the germline ends. CDR3 residues: CASSSTIGSGNTIYF. Here the CDR3 DNA reads TGTGCCAGCAGCTCGACCATCGGCTCTGGAAACACCATATATTTT.

This chain links TRBV28 with TRBJ1-2; no definite D call. This CDR3 spans 12 amino acids. Trimming took 2 bases from V and 8 from J, leaving 9 bases between them. Germline CDR1 reads MDHEN; CDR2 reads SYDVKM. CDR3: CASSLQREGYTF. The CDR3 DNA reads TGTGCCAGCAGTTTACAGCGGGAAGGCTACACCTTC.

The V call is TRBV14, the J call TRBJ2-3; 8 bases line up with TRBD2. The CDR3 loop spans 17 amino acids. Trimming took 1 base from V and 0 from J; bases not matched to a gene: 6. From germline, CDR1 is SGHDN and CDR2 FVKESK. As DNA, the CDR3 is TGTGCCAGCAGCCAAGTGCTCTCTAGCGGGAGCACAGATACGCAGTATTTT. Translated: CASSQVLSSGSTDTQYF.

In this sample, this clone turned up once. The chain employs TRBV6-2 or TRBV6-3 and TRBJ1-2, with D possibly TRBD1 on 5 matching bases. Trimming took off 6 bases at V and 8 bases at J, with 19 bases between the two ends. There are 14 residues in the CDR3. Germline CDR1 and CDR2: MNHEY and SVGEGT. CDR3 coding DNA: TGTGCCAGCAGCCCCCCGGGCAGGGCGGGGGGCTACACCTTC. This translates into CASSPPGRAGGYTF.

This clone was seen just once. V is TRBV27 and J is TRBJ2-7, with TRBD2 identical over 7 bases. The CDR3 runs to 14 residues. Germline CDR1 and CDR2: MNHEY and SMNVEV (reference sequence). Germline trimming cut 2 bases from V and 3 bases from J; bases unmatched to any gene: 4. CDR3 DNA sequence: TGTGCCAGCAGTTTAAGGGGACTAAACTACGAGCAGTACTTC. Encoded protein: CASSLRGLNYEQYF.

This chain uses TRBV4-3 with TRBJ2-3, with 7 bases fitting TRBD2. Germline V CDR1 and CDR2: LGHNA, YSLEER. After removal of 3 bases from V and 5 bases from J, the junction contained 2 bases not matched to a gene. CDR3 length: 13 residues. Written as DNA, the CDR3 is TGCGCCAGCAGCCAGGGGGAGGGAGATACGCAGTATTTT. It encodes CASSQGEGDTQYF.

The chain joins TRBV6-5 to TRBJ1-1; the D is unclear. Trimming left V 7 bases short and J 4 bases short, with 16 bases between. The V gene's germline CDR1 is MNHEY and CDR2 SVGAGI. CDR3 size: 14 residues. CDR3 DNA sequence: TGTGCCAGCACCAAAACCTACAGTTCCACTGAAGCTTTCTTT. It translates to CASTKTYSSTEAFF.

The chain carries TRBV30 and TRBJ2-5, with a weak D call TRBD2 (6 bases). Trimming removed 2 bases at V and 6 bases at J, with 13 bases between. Germline assignment: CDR1 GTSNPN and CDR2 SVGIG (reference sequence). The CDR3 is made up of 13 amino acids. CDR3 region: CAWSTGVAKTQYF. CDR3 DNA: TGTGCCTGGAGTACGGGGGTAGCGAAGACCCAGTACTTC.

V usage is TRBV29-1 and J usage is TRBJ1-3, with 7 positions matching TRBD1. This CDR3 is 20 amino acids long. The germline V gene has CDR1 SQVTM and CDR2 ANQGSEA. The J segment lost 4 bases and the V segment lost 1 base, leaving 22 bases of the junction unmatched. Here the CDR3 DNA reads TGCAGCGTTGAAGTCTTTCAAAGCAAAGGACAGGCCGAGTGGGGAAACACCATATATTTT. Translated: CSVEVFQSKGQAEWGNTIYF.

The chain is built from TRBV4-2 and TRBJ1-2; 7 bases map to TRBD1. The CDR3 covers 14 residues. After removal of 3 bases from V and 4 bases from J, the junction contained 5 bases not matched to a gene. Germline V gene data show CDR1 as LGHNA and CDR2 as YNFKEQ. The CDR3 spells CASSQGDSPYGYTF. Written as DNA, the CDR3 is TGTGCCAGCAGCCAGGGGGACAGCCCCTATGGCTACACCTTC.

The V call is TRBV6-5, the J call TRBJ2-5, with TRBD1 identical over 8 bases. The germline CDR1 and CDR2 sequences are MNHEY and SVGAGI. The CDR3 spans 15 residues. The V gene end was trimmed by 5 bases and the J gene end by 5 bases; junction bases not matched to a gene: 10. The CDR3 nucleotides read TGTGCCAGCAGTACCCGGACAGGGAGGCTGGAGACCCAGTACTTC. Protein sequence: CASSTRTGRLETQYF.

J is TRBJ2-7 and V is TRBV7-2, with D hard to call. CDR1 is SGHTA and CDR2 is FQGNSA in the germline V gene. V was clipped by 0 bases and J by 3 bases, with 6 bases between them. The CDR3 has 13 residues. CDR3 amino acids: CASSLARNYEQYF. The CDR3 bases are TGTGCCAGCAGCTTAGCGCGCAACTACGAGCAGTACTTC.

The rearrangement joins TRBV11-3 to TRBJ2-1, with 9 bases that match TRBD2. Unmatched junction bases numbered 11, after V lost 4 bases and J lost 7 bases. This CDR3 spans 16 amino acids. Germline CDR1 reads SGHNT; CDR2 reads YENEEA. The CDR3 is CASSSPAHSGGNEQFF. CDR3 in DNA: TGTGCCAGCAGCTCCCCTGCACACAGCGGGGGGAATGAGCAGTTCTTC. The full variable domain, its missing parts supplied by reference TRBV11-3 and TRBJ2-1, is EAGVVQSPRYKIIEKKQPVAFWCNPISGHNTLYWYLQNLGQGPELLIRYENEEAVDDSQLPKDRFSAERLKGVDSTLKIQPAELGDSAVYLCASSSPAHSGGNEQFFGPGTRLTVL.

J is TRBJ2-7 and V is TRBV27, with 10 bases fitting TRBD1. The ends lost 4 bases at V and 3 bases at J; junction bases unmatched: 12. Germline V CDR1 and CDR2: MNHEY, SMNVEV (reference sequence). The CDR3 extends over 17 amino acids. The CDR3 coding sequence is TGTGCCAGCAGTTCTTTGGGGGCGGGACAGGGGTTCTACGAGCAGTACTTC. Translating gives CASSSLGAGQGFYEQYF.

The rearrangement links TRBV19 to TRBJ2-1; TRBD2 agrees at 11 bases. V was clipped by 9 bases and J by 7 bases; unmatched bases: 11. The CDR3 is 15 residues long. Germline CDR1 and CDR2: LNHDA and SQIVND (reference sequence). In DNA form, the CDR3 reads TGTGCCAGCACACTTAGCGGGGGGGTCCGGAATGAGCAGTTCTTC. It specifies CASTLSGGVRNEQFF.

The chain carries TRBV2 and TRBJ2-5; TRBD1 is a possible D gene (6 bases). Deletions cut 6 bases from V and 4 bases from J, with 12 bases between. Germline-derived CDR1 and CDR2 are SNHLY and FYNNEI. The CDR3 contains 13 residues. CDR3 sequence reads: CASSEQGGETQYF. In DNA form, the CDR3 reads TGTGCCAGCAGCGAACAGGGCGGAGAGACCCAGTACTTC.

The chain uses TRBV7-9 and TRBJ2-1; D perhaps matches TRBD2 (6 bases). Per the germline V gene, CDR1 is SEHNR and CDR2 is FQNEAQ (reference sequence). The length of the CDR3 is 14 residues. Trimming removed 5 bases from V and 5 bases from J, with 13 bases in between. CDR3 in amino acids: CASSAGTANNEQFF. For the CDR3, the DNA is TGTGCCAGCAGCGCGGGGACTGCCAACAATGAGCAGTTCTTC.

The chain recombines TRBV15 with TRBJ1-2, with a tentative D call TRBD1 (6 bases). This CDR3 is built from 15 residues. Deletions cut 1 base from V and 6 bases from J, with 15 bases between. Germline assignment: CDR1 LNHNV and CDR2 YYDKDF (reference sequence). CDR3 coding DNA: TGTGCCACCAGCAGAGCGACCGGGACATTGCATGGCTACACCTTC. Amino acid sequence: CATSRATGTLHGYTF.

J is TRBJ2-7 and V is TRBV7-5; the DNA was not compared with TRBD1, the D call given in the table. TRBV7-5 is designated a pseudogene. The CDR3 is 17 amino acids. The CDR3 nucleotides read TGTGTCAGAAGCTTAGCCGCGACAGGGCCCCTCTCCTACGAGCAGTACTTC. Translating it yields CVRSLAATGPLSYEQYF.

The rearrangement links TRBV12-3 or TRBV12-4 to TRBJ2-7; 7 bases match TRBD1. After removal of 5 bases from V and 3 bases from J, the junction contained 4 bases not matched to a gene. CDR3 length: 13 residues. DNA of the CDR3: TGTGCCAGCAGTCCGGGACAGTACTACGAGCAGTACTTC. Translation gives CASSPGQYYEQYF.